One T cell receptor beta chain is described in this entry. The sample is drawn from a study of control samples from healthy donors and cancer patients. TCRdb's copy holds only in-frame clones and misses some; the assay was immunoSEQ multiplex PCR. This sample has tens of thousands of clones, with around 90% found just once. The source material was PBMCs. The sequence was obtained from a woman in her sixties with head and neck cancer.

In DNA, the CDR3 is TGTGCCAGCAGTTACTCGATAGTCACCGGGGAGCTGTTTTTT. Residues: CASSYSIVTGELFF. The gene calls are TRBV6-2 or TRBV6-3 and TRBJ2-2; no definite D call. Germline V CDR1 and CDR2: MNHEY, SVGEGT. This CDR3 spans 14 amino acids. V gave up 0 bases and J gave up 4 bases, with 6 bases separating them.